This paragraph reports one T cell receptor beta chain. Its cognate antigen is unknown. These data originate in a study of cytomegalovirus exposure and HLA in healthy donors. Study outcomes and limitations: Indistinguishable V segments, including TRBV6-2 and TRBV6-3, were excluded.

13 Jbeta primers and 60 Vbeta primers were used for the PCR. TCRdb's copy holds only in-frame clones and misses some; the assay was immunoSEQ multiplex PCR. The sample lists about 200,000 clones, about nine tenths occurring once. V gave up 6 bases and J gave up 1 base; unmatched junction bases: 11. The length of the CDR3 is 16 residues. The source of this sequence is a man aged 25-40 years in good health and CMV-seronegative. The sample consisted of PBMCs. The chain links TRBV5-3 to TRBJ2-3, with TRBD2 identical over 7 bases. TRBV5-3 is assigned to the ORF class and has an uncertain function. The CDR3 spells CARMGASGLCTDTQYF. The CDR3 DNA sequence: TGTGCCAGAATGGGCGCTAGCGGACTCTGCACAGATACGCAGTATTTT.